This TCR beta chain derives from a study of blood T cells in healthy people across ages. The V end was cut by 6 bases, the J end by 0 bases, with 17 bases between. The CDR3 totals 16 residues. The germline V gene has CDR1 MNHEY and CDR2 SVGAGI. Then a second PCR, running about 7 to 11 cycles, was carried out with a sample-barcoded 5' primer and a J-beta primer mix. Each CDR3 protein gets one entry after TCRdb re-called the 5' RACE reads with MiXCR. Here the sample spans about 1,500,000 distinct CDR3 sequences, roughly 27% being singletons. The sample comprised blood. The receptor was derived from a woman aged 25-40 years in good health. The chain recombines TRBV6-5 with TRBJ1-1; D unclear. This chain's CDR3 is CASRDQDGKMNTEAFF. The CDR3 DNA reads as TGTGCCAGCAGGGATCAAGATGGTAAAATGAACACTGAAGCTTTCTTT.